This T cell receptor (beta chain) appears in the sequencing data of a study of T cell repertoires in cytomegalovirus infection. Study information: The public TCR beta signatures pointed to both CMV infection and matching HLA type.

V lost 3 bases to trimming and J lost 3 bases; unmatched junction nucleotides: 11. The CDR3 runs to 18 residues. Germline lookup yields CDR1 KGHSH and CDR2 LQKENI. The sample holds many counts of this clonotype. Antigen specificity is unknown. Each CDR3 protein gets one entry after TCRdb re-called the reads with MiXCR. The table records a few hundred thousand distinct CDR3 sequences, 26% of them present only once. Study results and caveats: Pooled public TCR beta family frequency picked out CMV carriers with the relevant HLA. There were HLA-C-restricted CMV-specific TCR beta clonotypes dominating the ex vivo response.

This TCR was recovered from a human donor in good health (CMV status not recorded). Some clones in this sample may be carry-over from other donors' samples. The chain recombines TRBV18 with TRBJ2-1; 10 bases are a match to TRBD1. The sample was PBMCs. CDR3 region: CASSPGQGFGLGYNEQFF. The CDR3, as DNA: TGTGCCAGCTCACCGGGACAGGGGTTCGGGCTGGGCTACAATGAGCAGTTCTTC. Looking up the rest from reference TRBV18 and TRBJ2-1 gives the full variable domain: NAGVMQNPRHLVRRRGQEARLRCSPMKGHSHVYWYRQLPEEGLKFMVYLQKENIIDESGMPKERFSAEFPKEGPSILRIQQVVRGDSAAYFCASSPGQGFGLGYNEQFFGPGTRLTVL.